Following are 29 T cell receptor beta chains from one sample sequenced in a study of radiotherapy plus CTLA-4 blockade in lung cancer. Sequencing was performed with immunoSEQ multiplex PCR; in TCRdb, only in-frame clones are kept and a portion is missing. The data contain around 110,000 clones, more than 75% of them seen just once; the ten biggest clones take up 3.3%. Specimen: peripheral blood, collected from a patient treated with radiotherapy plus ipilimumab. These receptors all come from a human donor with non-small cell lung cancer that progressed on radiotherapy plus ipilimumab. Some clones in this sample may be carry-over from other donors' samples.

The V and J genes are TRBV19 and TRBJ2-3; possibly TRBD2 for D (5 bases). CDR1 and CDR2 (germline): LNHDA, SQIVND (reference sequence). This CDR3 has 15 residues. V was clipped by 3 bases and J by 3 bases, with 13 bases between them. CDR3 DNA: TGTGCCAGTAGTATTTGGGGAGTGAAAACAGATACGCAGTATTTT. Translated, it gives CASSIWGVKTDTQYF.

V gene TRBV5-6 combines with J gene TRBJ1-2, with D possibly matching TRBD1 (6 bases). V was trimmed by 2 bases and J by 4 bases, leaving 9 bases between them. In germline, CDR1 is SGHDT, CDR2 YYEEEE. This CDR3 contains 13 residues. The DNA of the CDR3 is TGTGCCAGCAGCTTAACAGGGCTCTATGGCTACACCTTC. It encodes CASSLTGLYGYTF.

J is TRBJ2-3 and V is TRBV7-9; D might be TRBD2 (5 bases). The V end was cut by 5 bases, the J end by 0 bases, with 15 bases between. CDR3 length equals 16 residues. Germline-derived CDR1 and CDR2 are SEHNR and FQNEAQ (reference sequence). CDR3 in DNA: TGTGCCAGCAGCCCCCCCGGACTGAGGAGCACAGATACGCAGTATTTT. This encodes CASSPPGLRSTDTQYF.

V usage is TRBV4-3 and J usage is TRBJ2-5; D could derive from TRBD1 or TRBD2 (5 bases each). Trimming stripped 0 bases from V and 4 bases from J, with 15 bases between. From germline, CDR1 is LGHNA and CDR2 YSLEER. The CDR3 contains 16 residues. The CDR3 sequence: CASSQDTRGRGETQYF. The CDR3 DNA reads as TGCGCCAGCAGCCAAGATACGAGGGGCCGGGGAGAGACCCAGTACTTC.

The chain is built from TRBV5-6 and TRBJ1-1; D is unclear. This CDR3 has 13 residues. Germline loops: CDR1 SGHDT, CDR2 YYEEEE. With 2 bases removed from V and 0 bases from J, the gap between germline ends came to 5 bases. The DNA of the CDR3 is TGTGCCAGCAGCTTAGAAGTGAACACTGAAGCTTTCTTT. Its translation: CASSLEVNTEAFF.

The chain is built from TRBV30 and TRBJ2-1; a weak D match, TRBD2 (5 bases). This CDR3 has 15 residues. V shed 1 base and J shed 0 bases, with 10 bases lying between them. Germline loops: CDR1 GTSNPN, CDR2 SVGIG (reference sequence). CDR3 DNA sequence: TGTGCCTGGAGTGGAAAAGGGAGCTCCTACAATGAGCAGTTCTTC. It is translated as CAWSGKGSSYNEQFF.

For this clone: The junction and the germline gene differ at one end; a read error may be behind it. The gene calls are TRBV19 and TRBJ1-6, with a weak D call TRBD1 (6 bases). Germline CDR1 is LNHDA and CDR2 is SQIVND (reference sequence). The length of the CDR3 is 15 residues. The CDR3 spells CPRGLPSSYNSPLHF. The DNA for the CDR3 is TGCCCCAGGGGCCTACCGAGCTCCTATAATTCACCCCTCCACTTT.

The rearrangement uses TRBV7-2 and TRBJ2-1, with unresolved D. Per the germline V gene, CDR1 is SGHTA and CDR2 is FQGNSA. The length of the CDR3 is 15 residues. The V gene lost 5 bases and the J gene lost 2 bases, with 13 bases spanning the gap. The CDR3 DNA reads TGTGCCAGCAGCAACACCGGGTCCCCCTACAATGAGCAGTTCTTC. It is translated as CASSNTGSPYNEQFF.

As regards this clone: This sample also contains other DNA sequences that code for the same CDR3. The chain is built from TRBV2 and TRBJ2-7; TRBD1 aligns across 7 bases. The CDR3 totals 14 residues. V lost 2 bases and J lost 2; bases outside the gene matches: 3. Looked up from germline, CDR1 is SNHLY and CDR2 is FYNNEI. For the CDR3, the DNA is TGTGCCAGCAGTGAACAGGGGGATACCTACGAGCAGTACTTC. Its protein product is CASSEQGDTYEQYF. Full variable domain (remainder filled in from reference TRBV2 and TRBJ2-7): EPEVTQTPSHQVTQMGQEVILRCVPISNHLYFYWYRQILGQKVEFLVSFYNNEISEKSEIFDDQFSVERPDGSNFTLKIRSTKLEDSAMYFCASSEQGDTYEQYFGPGTRLTVT.

The chain is built from TRBV19 and TRBJ2-2; a weak D match, TRBD1 (5 bases). V was clipped by 3 bases and J by 0 bases, with 11 bases between them. The CDR3 is made up of 16 amino acids. Germline V gives CDR1 LNHDA, CDR2 SQIVND (reference sequence). CDR3 loop: CASSIFRGTNTGELFF. The CDR3 nucleotides are TGTGCCAGTAGTATTTTTAGGGGCACGAACACCGGGGAGCTGTTTTTT.

The V and J genes are TRBV2 and TRBJ1-6, with D perhaps matching TRBD1 (6 bases). The length of the CDR3 is 14 residues. Trimming removed 6 bases from V and 9 bases from J, with 15 bases in between. The germline CDR1 and CDR2 sequences are SNHLY and FYNNEI. The CDR3 sequence is CASSGGTIASPLHF. CDR3 in DNA: TGTGCCAGCAGCGGGGGGACAATTGCTTCACCCCTCCACTTT.

V gene TRBV18 combines with J gene TRBJ2-7; no clear D. CDR3 length equals 13 residues. The ends were cut back, 3 bases at V and 5 bases at J, with 11 bases in the middle. From germline, CDR1 is KGHSH and CDR2 LQKENI. The CDR3 sequence is CASSPTTDNEQYF. CDR3 coding DNA: TGTGCCAGCTCACCTACTACAGATAACGAGCAGTACTTC.

This clone came up a few times. This sequence joins TRBV6-5 and TRBJ1-5; 9 bases fit TRBD1. This CDR3 comprises 15 residues. Germline V CDR1 and CDR2: MNHEY, SVGAGI. Trimming cost V 6 bases and J 1 base; bases outside gene matches: 4. CDR3 protein: CASRRQGGSNQPQHF. CDR3 in DNA: TGTGCCAGCAGACGACAGGGGGGAAGCAATCAGCCCCAGCATTTT.

The chain recombines TRBV19 with TRBJ2-4; D call uncertain. Trimming shortened V by 5 bases and J by 1 base, and 24 bases separated the two germline ends. Germline CDR1 and CDR2: LNHDA and SQIVND (reference sequence). The CDR3 is made up of 19 amino acids. Here the CDR3 DNA reads TGTGCCAGTAGTCCCCCTCGTTCCCCTGGGAATGGGGCCAAAAACATTCAGTACTTC. Its translation: CASSPPRSPGNGAKNIQYF.

The chain has TRBV7-9 and TRBJ2-1; D is unclear. The germline CDR1 and CDR2 sequences are SEHNR and FQNEAQ (reference sequence). CDR3 length: 13 residues. Trimming shortened V by 1 base and J by 8 bases, and 9 bases separated the two germline ends. The CDR3 nucleotides read TGTGCCAGCAGCTTAGGGGCAGGAGATGAGCAGTTCTTC. Protein sequence: CASSLGAGDEQFF.

The chain is built from TRBV5-6 and TRBJ1-3, with D possibly TRBD1 on 6 matching bases. Germline assignment: CDR1 SGHDT and CDR2 YYEEEE. The CDR3 loop spans 15 amino acids. V was cut by 3 bases and J by 0 bases, with 10 bases left in between. This CDR3 is CASSSRDTSGNTIYF. The CDR3 DNA is TGTGCCAGCAGCTCTCGGGACACCTCTGGAAACACCATATATTTT.

The genes are TRBV29-1 and TRBJ2-1; D possibly corresponds to TRBD2 (5 bases). CDR1 and CDR2 (germline): SQVTM, ANQGSEA. V was pared by 8 bases and J by 0 bases, with 14 bases between. This CDR3 region has 14 residues. This CDR3 is CSLQEANSYNEQFF. The CDR3 region has the DNA TGCAGCCTCCAGGAGGCCAACTCCTACAATGAGCAGTTCTTC.

The chain joins TRBV5-1 to TRBJ2-7, with 7 bases fitting TRBD1. This CDR3 is built from 15 residues. Per germline, CDR1 SGHRS and CDR2 YFSETQ. V shed 1 base, J shed 5 bases, and the junction held 9 bases outside the gene matches. In DNA, the CDR3 is TGCGCCAGCAGCTTGAGGCCAGGGGGTCAAGACGAGCAGTACTTC. Its protein is CASSLRPGGQDEQYF.

The chain recombines TRBV29-1 with TRBJ1-4, with D hard to call. V shed 7 bases and J shed 7 bases, with 10 bases lying between them. This CDR3 contains 11 residues. The germline V gene has CDR1 SQVTM and CDR2 ANQGSEA. CDR3: CSAVNSEKLFF. In nucleotides, the CDR3 is TGCAGCGCCGTGAACAGTGAAAAACTGTTTTTT.

A single count supports this clone. V and J are TRBV11-2 and TRBJ2-3, with 9 nucleotides matching TRBD2. This CDR3 has 14 residues. The V gene end was trimmed by 7 bases and the J gene end by 4 bases; junction bases not matched to a gene: 6. Germline V gene sequence: CDR1 SGHAT, CDR2 FQNNGV. The CDR3 protein is CASKPGLASDTQYF. The CDR3 bases are TGTGCCAGCAAACCGGGACTAGCCTCAGATACGCAGTATTTT.

This clone was counted only a few times. The genes are TRBV2 and TRBJ1-5, with 8 positions matching TRBD1. Unmatched junction bases numbered 4, after V lost 5 bases and J lost 7 bases. The CDR3 extends over 13 amino acids. Germline V CDR1 and CDR2: SNHLY, FYNNEI. In nucleotides, the CDR3 is TGTGCCAGCAGTCCAGGGGGCGGACAGCCCCAGCATTTT. Translating it yields CASSPGGGQPQHF.

V is TRBV5-1 and J is TRBJ2-5; weak D call: TRBD2 (5 bases). With 0 bases removed from V and 5 bases from J, the gap between germline ends came to 14 bases. This CDR3 has 15 residues. CDR1 is SGHRS and CDR2 is YFSETQ in the germline V gene. The CDR3 loop reads CASSLDRELGETQYF. CDR3 nucleotides: TGCGCCAGCAGCTTGGATCGGGAATTGGGGGAGACCCAGTACTTC.

The rearrangement joins TRBV28 to TRBJ2-7; unclear D gene. The CDR3 is 12 residues long. Germline CDR1 MDHEN, CDR2 SYDVKM. V was pared by 2 bases and J by 6 bases, with 8 bases between. This CDR3 is CASSLRNLEQYF. As DNA, the CDR3 is TGTGCCAGCAGTTTAAGAAACCTCGAGCAGTACTTC. Full variable domain (missing parts from reference TRBV28 and TRBJ2-7): DVKVTQSSRYLVKRTGEKVFLECVQDMDHENMFWYRQDPGLGLRLIYFSYDVKMKEKGDIPEGYSVSREKKERFSLILESASTNQTSMYLCASSLRNLEQYFGPGTRLTVT.

This clone was counted only a few times. The junction departs from the called germline gene at one end, perhaps through a read error. The chain employs TRBV2 and TRBJ2-7, with a tentative D call TRBD1 (6 bases). The CDR3 runs 13 residues. Germline loops: CDR1 SNHLY, CDR2 FYNNEI. CDR3 region: CASSDGQSSEQYF. The CDR3 nucleotides read TGTGCCAGCAGCGACGGACAGTCCTCCGAGCAGTACTTC.

The CDR3 nucleotides are TGCGCCAGCAGCCAAGATAATCGAGGCCAGCCCCAGCATTTT. This gives the protein CASSQDNRGQPQHF. The rearrangement uses TRBV4-1 and TRBJ1-5; D is ambiguous. Germline-derived CDR1 and CDR2 are MGHRA and YSYEKL. V was shortened by 0 bases and J by 7 bases, with 10 bases between the two germline ends. The CDR3 sequence is 14 residues long.

V gene TRBV5-4 combines with J gene TRBJ2-1; 11 bases line up with TRBD2. Germline loops: CDR1 SGHNT, CDR2 YYREEE (reference sequence). This CDR3 is 15 amino acids long. The V gene end was trimmed by 4 bases and the J gene end by 7 bases; junction bases not matched to a gene: 7. The CDR3 sequence is CASSVRLAGRNEQFF. DNA of the CDR3: TGTGCCAGCAGCGTGAGACTAGCGGGGAGAAATGAGCAGTTCTTC.

Judged by abundance, this clone is medium-sized (0.01 to 0.1%). The CDR3 DNA reads as TGTGCCAGCAGCTTGGCCCCAGGGCGAGGCTCCTACGAGCAGTACTTC. Translating it yields CASSLAPGRGSYEQYF. V is TRBV5-8 and J is TRBJ2-7, with D tentatively TRBD1 (5 bases). This CDR3 spans 16 amino acids. V lost 0 bases, J lost 0 bases, and 13 bases lay in between. Germline V gene data show CDR1 as SGHTS and CDR2 as YDEGEE.

The chain links TRBV6-5 to TRBJ1-5; D is unclear. Per the germline V gene, CDR1 is MNHEY and CDR2 is SVGAGI. The CDR3 extends over 13 amino acids. V lost 2 bases to trimming and J lost 5 bases, with 7 bases between them. The CDR3 is CASSYGEYQPQHF. The CDR3 DNA sequence: TGTGCCAGCAGTTACGGGGAGTATCAGCCCCAGCATTTT.

The chain couples TRBV7-8 to TRBJ1-3, with 10 positions matching TRBD1. The germline V gene encodes CDR1 SGHVS and CDR2 FQNEAQ. With V trimmed by 5 bases and J by 3 bases, 7 bases remained unmatched. The CDR3 covers 16 residues. The CDR3 loop reads CASSADRGLLGNTIYF. The CDR3, as DNA: TGTGCCAGCAGCGCGGACAGGGGGTTACTTGGAAACACCATATATTTT.